Following are 25 T cell receptor beta chains from one sample sequenced in a study of beta chain features in type 1 diabetes. Study conclusions and caveats: Among all four CD4+ subsets, Type 1 diabetes patients had TCRB CDR3s that were moderately but significantly shorter.

No antigen has been assigned to these receptors. Expressed TCRB transcripts were sequenced because the entire RNA isolate underwent reverse transcription. The method was immunoSEQ multiplex PCR; TCRdb's version includes in-frame clones alone and lacks a portion of them. The sample records 200,000 to 300,000 clones, approximately 13% being singletons. The sequenced sample consisted of naive CD4+ T cells from blood. These receptors came from a man aged 30-40 years with type 1 diabetes.

This clone was observed a handful of times. This chain joins TRBV11-2 and TRBJ2-3, with no clear D. V was clipped by 1 base and J by 4 bases, with 15 bases between them. This CDR3 region has 16 residues. In germline, CDR1 is SGHAT, CDR2 FQNNGV. The CDR3 coding sequence is TGTGCCAGCAGCTTAGGGCAGCGAACCCCTCCAGATACGCAGTATTTT. Residues: CASSLGQRTPPDTQYF.

This chain links TRBV5-4 with TRBJ1-2, with D perhaps matching TRBD1 (6 bases). Germline CDR1 is SGHNT and CDR2 is YYREEE (reference sequence). The CDR3 spans 17 residues. V dropped 0 bases and J dropped 8 bases, with 23 bases sitting between them. CDR3 sequence: CASSLELQGRGGGGYTF. Here the CDR3 DNA reads TGTGCCAGCAGCTTGGAGCTTCAGGGCAGGGGAGGGGGAGGCTACACCTTC.

This clone was detected a few times. V usage is TRBV6-6 and J usage is TRBJ1-2; D unresolved. The CDR3 covers 12 residues. V shed 8 bases and J shed 4 bases, with 11 bases lying between them. CDR1 is MNHNY and CDR2 is SVGAGI in the germline V gene (reference sequence). DNA for the CDR3: TGTGCCAGCTCTACGGGAGGCTATGGCTACACCTTC. It specifies CASSTGGYGYTF.

V and J are TRBV13 and TRBJ2-3, with 7 bases aligning to TRBD1. The germline gives CDR1 PRHDT, CDR2 FYEKMQ (reference sequence). This CDR3 is 17 amino acids long. Trimming cost V 4 bases and J 2 bases; bases outside gene matches: 12. DNA of the CDR3: TGTGCCAGCAGCTCTGTGACAGGGAGTTCCTCCACAGATACGCAGTATTTT. It specifies CASSSVTGSSSTDTQYF.

This clone has more than one count but fewer than ten. The CDR3 DNA reads TGTGCCTGGAGTGTATTGGGGACAGTGGCTAACTATGGCTACACCTTC. Translation gives CAWSVLGTVANYGYTF. The chain has TRBV30 and TRBJ1-2; 7 nucleotides agree with TRBD1. The CDR3 contains 16 residues. The V gene end was trimmed by 0 bases and the J gene end by 0 bases; junction bases not matched to a gene: 7. The germline V gene encodes CDR1 GTSNPN and CDR2 SVGIG (reference sequence).

There are a few counts of this clone. The rearrangement joins TRBV12-5 to TRBJ1-5; the match to TRBD1 covers 9 bases. V shed 5 bases and J 2 bases; nucleotides not matched to a gene: 19. Germline V gene data show CDR1 as LGHNT and CDR2 as FRNRAP. The CDR3 loop spans 20 amino acids. CDR3 protein: CASGRYSGTGMGIGNQPQHF. In DNA form, the CDR3 reads TGTGCTAGTGGTAGATACTCCGGGACAGGGATGGGAATCGGCAATCAGCCCCAGCATTTT. The whole variable domain, remainder taken from reference TRBV12-5 and TRBJ1-5, is DARVTQTPRHKVTEMGQEVTMRCQPILGHNTVFWYRQTMMQGLELLAYFRNRAPLDDSGMPKDRFSAEMPDATLATLKIQPSEPRDSAVYFCASGRYSGTGMGIGNQPQHFGDGTRLSIL.

Only a few counts were recorded for this clone. The chain links TRBV2 to TRBJ1-2, with D possibly being TRBD1 (6 bases). This CDR3 has 14 residues. Germline CDR1 and CDR2: SNHLY and FYNNEI. V was shortened by 4 bases and J by 6 bases, with 15 bases between the two germline ends. The CDR3 DNA reads as TGTGCCAGCAGTGTAGCCAGGGGATCAGATGGCTACACCTTC. Translating gives CASSVARGSDGYTF.

A few counts support this clone. This CDR3 reads CASRVKGGSPLHF. In DNA, the CDR3 is TGTGCCAGCCGAGTTAAGGGAGGGTCACCCCTCCACTTT. The chain has TRBV6-5 and TRBJ1-6; D is undetermined. The CDR3 totals 13 residues. The V gene lost 8 bases and the J gene lost 10 bases, with 15 bases spanning the gap. The V gene's germline CDR1 is MNHEY and CDR2 SVGAGI.

This CDR3 reads CASIDSKSGNTIYF. In DNA, the CDR3 is TGTGCCAGCATCGACAGCAAGTCTGGAAACACCATATATTTT. V is TRBV5-4 and J is TRBJ1-3; tentative D call: TRBD1 (5 bases). The CDR3 is made up of 14 amino acids. The ends were cut back, 6 bases at V and 1 base at J, with 11 bases in the middle. From germline, CDR1 is SGHNT and CDR2 YYREEE (reference sequence).

This clone appeared a few times. The chain uses TRBV11-2 and TRBJ2-7; the match to TRBD2 covers 13 bases. Per germline, CDR1 SGHAT and CDR2 FQNNGV. The CDR3 totals 17 residues. Losses at the gene ends were 0 bases for V and 2 bases for J; bases not matched to a gene: 4. DNA for the CDR3: TGTGCCAGCAGCTTAGACCGAACTAGCGGGGGGGCCTACGAGCAGTACTTC. The encoded protein is CASSLDRTSGGAYEQYF.

V is TRBV7-9 and J is TRBJ2-5, with 7 bases fitting TRBD1. With V trimmed by 5 bases and J by 1 base, 10 bases remained unmatched. The V gene's germline CDR1 is SEHNR and CDR2 FQNEAQ (reference sequence). This CDR3 region has 16 residues. CDR3 residues: CASSLLTGRPQETQYF. CDR3 coding DNA: TGTGCCAGCAGCCTACTGACAGGGCGACCCCAAGAGACCCAGTACTTC.

This clone was picked up a small number of times. The gene calls are TRBV30 and TRBJ2-7; 9 nucleotides align to TRBD2. The CDR3 has 15 residues. Germline V CDR1 and CDR2: GTSNPN, SVGIG (reference sequence). V lost 0 bases to trimming and J lost 4 bases; unmatched junction nucleotides: 7. The CDR3 protein is CAWSVRLAGPYEQYF. Here the CDR3 DNA reads TGTGCCTGGAGTGTAAGGCTAGCGGGGCCTTACGAGCAGTACTTC.

This sequence joins TRBV30 and TRBJ1-1; D is uncertain. The CDR3 sequence is 13 residues long. The V gene's germline CDR1 is GTSNPN and CDR2 SVGIG (reference sequence). The germline V and J ends were trimmed by 0 bases and 4 bases, with 9 bases remaining between them. The CDR3 spells CAWSVQQSTEAFF. The CDR3 DNA sequence: TGTGCCTGGAGTGTACAACAATCCACTGAAGCTTTCTTT.

The rearrangement joins TRBV19 to TRBJ1-6; D is unclear. The CDR3 is 13 residues long. Trimming pared 0 bases from V and 10 bases from J, leaving 7 bases between. CDR1 and CDR2 from the germline V gene are LNHDA and SQIVND (reference sequence). The CDR3 loop is CASSIDEGSPLHF. DNA of the CDR3: TGTGCCAGTAGTATAGATGAGGGATCACCCCTCCACTTT.

V usage is TRBV5-6 and J usage is TRBJ2-1; 8 nucleotides match TRBD2. CDR1 is SGHDT, CDR2 YYEEEE, per germline. The CDR3 extends over 16 amino acids. The ends lost 1 base at V and 9 bases at J; junction bases unmatched: 12. CDR3 bases: TGTGCCAGCAGCTTGAGGCCGGGACTAGATTTCAGTGAGCAGTTCTTC. Translating gives CASSLRPGLDFSEQFF. Combining the CDR3 with reference TRBV5-6 and TRBJ2-1 gives the whole variable domain DAGVTQSPTHLIKTRGQQVTLRCSPKSGHDTVSWYQQALGQGPQFIFQYYEEEERQRGNFPDRFSGHQFPNYSSELNVNALLLGDSALYLCASSLRPGLDFSEQFFGPGTRLTVL.

This clone has a handful of counts. The V gene is TRBV30, the J gene TRBJ1-4, with 7 bases that match TRBD1. The CDR3 loop spans 15 amino acids. V was pared by 3 bases and J by 1 base, with 5 bases of the junction left unmatched. Germline V gene data show CDR1 as GTSNPN and CDR2 as SVGIG (reference sequence). The CDR3 here is CAWSYRGGTNEKLFF. The CDR3 bases are TGTGCCTGGAGCTACAGGGGTGGAACTAATGAAAAACTGTTTTTT. Together with reference TRBV30 and TRBJ1-4, the CDR3 gives the full variable domain: SQTIHQWPATLVQPVGSPLSLECTVEGTSNPNLYWYRQAAGRGLQLLFYSVGIGQISSEVPQNLSASRPQDRQFILSSKKLLLSDSGFYLCAWSYRGGTNEKLFFGSGTQLSVL.

The chain joins TRBV30 to TRBJ2-5; D may be TRBD2 (6 bases). V was pared by 7 bases and J by 0 bases, with 12 bases between. Germline V gene lookup returns CDR1 GTSNPN and CDR2 SVGIG (reference sequence). The CDR3 is made up of 13 amino acids. The CDR3 sequence is CAYTGENQETQYF. For the CDR3, the DNA is TGTGCCTATACGGGGGAAAACCAAGAGACCCAGTACTTC.

A few counts support this clone. V gene TRBV11-2 combines with J gene TRBJ2-2; D ambiguous. Germline CDR1 is SGHAT and CDR2 is FQNNGV. V lost 8 bases and J lost 6, with 16 bases in between. The CDR3 has 14 residues. CDR3 DNA: TGTGCCAGCCTTTCACAGCCCTCGGCCGGGGAGCTGTTTTTT. Translated: CASLSQPSAGELFF.

The chain has TRBV7-2 and TRBJ2-1; 12 bases agree with TRBD2. V was clipped by 6 bases and J by 10 bases; unmatched bases: 13. CDR3 size: 16 residues. Germline values: CDR1 SGHTA, CDR2 FQGNSA. This CDR3 reads CASRTPGLAGPGEQFF. The CDR3 coding sequence is TGTGCCAGCAGAACACCGGGACTAGCGGGCCCCGGGGAGCAGTTCTTC.

This clone turned up a few times. The V gene is TRBV7-9, the J gene TRBJ1-2; the match to TRBD1 covers 8 bases. The germline V gene encodes CDR1 SEHNR and CDR2 FQNEAQ (reference sequence). The CDR3 consists of 14 residues. J was trimmed by 4 bases and V by 7 bases; bases with no gene match: 8. CDR3 coding DNA: TGTGCCAGCACCCTACAGGGGGTCACCTATGGCTACACCTTC. This codes for CASTLQGVTYGYTF.

The chain joins TRBV5-1 to TRBJ2-2, with D maybe TRBD1 (6 bases). Germline V lookup: CDR1 SGHRS, CDR2 YFSETQ. V lost 0 bases, J lost 7 bases, and 13 bases lay in between. The CDR3 is 15 amino acids. The CDR3 loop is CASSLEGGTNGELFF. The CDR3 DNA sequence: TGCGCCAGCAGCTTGGAAGGGGGTACTAACGGGGAGCTGTTTTTT.

The chain recombines TRBV5-4 with TRBJ1-1, with a weak D call TRBD1 (5 bases). The CDR3 sequence is 14 residues long. V gave up 0 bases and J gave up 4 bases, with 10 bases separating them. Germline CDR1 SGHNT, CDR2 YYREEE (reference sequence). The CDR3 sequence is CASSLEAGFTEAFF. Written as DNA, the CDR3 is TGTGCCAGCAGCTTGGAGGCAGGGTTCACTGAAGCTTTCTTT.

This clone was observed a few times. The chain combines TRBV28 with TRBJ1-5; TRBD1 might be the D (5 bases). The CDR3 extends over 12 amino acids. Germline V gene sequence: CDR1 MDHEN, CDR2 SYDVKM. Trimming removed 11 bases at V and 5 bases at J, with 13 bases between. CDR3 residues: CALGPGDQPQHF. The CDR3 DNA follows: TGTGCCCTGGGACCGGGGGATCAGCCCCAGCATTTT.

The count of this clone is one. The gene calls are TRBV7-2 and TRBJ2-7, with D perhaps matching TRBD1 (6 bases). Germline CDR1 is SGHTA and CDR2 is FQGNSA. V was pared by 5 bases and J by 1 base, with 12 bases between. The CDR3 sequence is 14 residues long. CDR3 DNA sequence: TGTGCCAGCAGCCACGAGACAGGATCCTACGAGCAGTACTTC. Its translation: CASSHETGSYEQYF.

The table lists this clone with a few counts. Different DNA sequences within this sample yield the same CDR3. V and J are TRBV30 and TRBJ2-7, with D tentatively TRBD1 (6 bases). The CDR3 has 14 residues. Germline V gives CDR1 GTSNPN, CDR2 SVGIG (reference sequence). V was clipped by 2 bases and J by 0 bases, with 11 bases between them. The CDR3 bases are TGTGCCTGGAGTAGAGGGGGTAGCTCCTACGAGCAGTACTTC. Its translation is CAWSRGGSSYEQYF.